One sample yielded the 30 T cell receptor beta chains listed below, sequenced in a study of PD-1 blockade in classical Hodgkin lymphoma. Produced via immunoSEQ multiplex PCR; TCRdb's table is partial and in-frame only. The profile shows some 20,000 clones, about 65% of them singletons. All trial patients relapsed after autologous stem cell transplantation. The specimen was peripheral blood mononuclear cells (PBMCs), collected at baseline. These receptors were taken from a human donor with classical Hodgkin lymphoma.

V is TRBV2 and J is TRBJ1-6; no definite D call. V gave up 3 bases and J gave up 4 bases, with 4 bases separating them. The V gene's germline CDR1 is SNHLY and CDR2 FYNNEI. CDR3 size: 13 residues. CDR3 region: CASSDSYNSPLHF. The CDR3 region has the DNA TGTGCCAGCAGTGACAGTTATAATTCACCCCTCCACTTT.

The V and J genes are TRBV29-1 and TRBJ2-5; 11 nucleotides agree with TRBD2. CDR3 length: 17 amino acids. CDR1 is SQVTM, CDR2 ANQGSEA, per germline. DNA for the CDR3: TGCTGGGTTGATGGAACTAGCGGGGGCCCGTACCAAGAGACCCAGTACTTC. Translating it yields CWVDGTSGGPYQETQYF.

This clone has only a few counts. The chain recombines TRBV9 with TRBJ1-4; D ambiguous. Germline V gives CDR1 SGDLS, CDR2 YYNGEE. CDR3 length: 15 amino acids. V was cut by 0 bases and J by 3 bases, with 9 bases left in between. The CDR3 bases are TGTGCCAGCAGCGTAGAGGCAGTCCCTAATGAAAAACTGTTTTTT. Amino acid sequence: CASSVEAVPNEKLFF.

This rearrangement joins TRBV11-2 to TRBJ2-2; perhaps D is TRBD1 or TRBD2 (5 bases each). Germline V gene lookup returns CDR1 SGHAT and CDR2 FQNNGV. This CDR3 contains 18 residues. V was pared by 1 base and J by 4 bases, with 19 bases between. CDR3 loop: CASSLAPTPTGRTGELFF. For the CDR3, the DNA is TGTGCCAGCAGCTTAGCTCCGACACCCACGGGACGCACCGGGGAGCTGTTTTTT.

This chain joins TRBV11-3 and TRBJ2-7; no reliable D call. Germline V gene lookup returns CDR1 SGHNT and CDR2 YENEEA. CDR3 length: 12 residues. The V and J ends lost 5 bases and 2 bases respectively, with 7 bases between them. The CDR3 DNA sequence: TGTGCCAGCAGCCGGAATGCCTACGAGCAGTACTTC. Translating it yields CASSRNAYEQYF.

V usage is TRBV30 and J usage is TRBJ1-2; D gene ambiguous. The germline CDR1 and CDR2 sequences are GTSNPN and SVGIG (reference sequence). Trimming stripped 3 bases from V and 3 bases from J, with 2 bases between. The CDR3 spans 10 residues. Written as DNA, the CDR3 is TGTGCCTGGAGGGACTATGGCTACACCTTC. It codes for CAWRDYGYTF.

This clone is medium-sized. The CDR3 loop is CASRTPGLTEAFF. The CDR3 coding sequence is TGTGCCAGTAGAACCCCAGGGTTAACTGAAGCTTTCTTT. The V and J genes are TRBV19 and TRBJ1-1; D is possibly TRBD1 (5 bases). This CDR3 has 13 amino acids. Between the trimmed V and J ends, which lost 6 bases and 5 bases, there was a span of 13 bases. Germline V CDR1 and CDR2: LNHDA, SQIVND (reference sequence). Full variable domain (missing parts from reference TRBV19 and TRBJ1-1): DGGITQSPKYLFRKEGQNVTLSCEQNLNHDAMYWYRQDPGQGLRLIYYSQIVNDFQKGDIAEGYSVSREKKESFPLTVTSAQKNPTAFYLCASRTPGLTEAFFGQGTRLTVV.

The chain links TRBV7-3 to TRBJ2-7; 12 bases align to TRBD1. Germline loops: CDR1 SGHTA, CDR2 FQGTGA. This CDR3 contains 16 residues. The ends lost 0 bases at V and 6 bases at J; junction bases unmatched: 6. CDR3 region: CASSLTTGTGGAEQYF. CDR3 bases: TGTGCCAGCAGCTTAACCACCGGGACAGGGGGCGCCGAGCAGTACTTC.

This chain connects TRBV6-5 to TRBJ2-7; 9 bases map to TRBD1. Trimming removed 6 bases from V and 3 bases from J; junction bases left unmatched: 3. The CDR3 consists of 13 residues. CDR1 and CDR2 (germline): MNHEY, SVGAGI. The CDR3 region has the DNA TGTGCCAGCAGAAGACAGGGGGTCTACGAGCAGTACTTC. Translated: CASRRQGVYEQYF.

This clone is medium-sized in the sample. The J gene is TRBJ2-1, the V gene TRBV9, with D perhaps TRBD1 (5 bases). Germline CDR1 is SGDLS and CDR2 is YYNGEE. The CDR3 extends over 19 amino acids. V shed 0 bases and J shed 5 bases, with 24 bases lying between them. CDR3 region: CASSVATGRAPVGDNEQFF. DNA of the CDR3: TGTGCCAGCAGCGTAGCTACTGGAAGGGCACCGGTAGGGGACAATGAGCAGTTCTTC.

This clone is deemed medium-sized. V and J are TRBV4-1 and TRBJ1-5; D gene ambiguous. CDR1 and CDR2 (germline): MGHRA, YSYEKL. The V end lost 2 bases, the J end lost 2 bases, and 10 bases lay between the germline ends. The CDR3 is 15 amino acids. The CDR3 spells CASSQSSSGNQPQHF. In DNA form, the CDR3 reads TGCGCCAGCAGCCAATCCTCTAGCGGCAATCAGCCCCAGCATTTT.

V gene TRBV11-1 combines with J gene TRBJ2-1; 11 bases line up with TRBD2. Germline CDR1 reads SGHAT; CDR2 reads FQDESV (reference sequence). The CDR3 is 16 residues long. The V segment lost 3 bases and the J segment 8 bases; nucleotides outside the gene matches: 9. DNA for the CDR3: TGTGCCAGCAGCTTGCTCACTAGCGGGAGCTTGGATGAGCAGTTCTTC. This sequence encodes CASSLLTSGSLDEQFF.

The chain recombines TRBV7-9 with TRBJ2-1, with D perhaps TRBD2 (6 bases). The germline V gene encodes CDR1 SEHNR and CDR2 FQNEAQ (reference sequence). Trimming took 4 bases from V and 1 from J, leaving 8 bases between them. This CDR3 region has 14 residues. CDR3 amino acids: CASSSGRSYNEQFF. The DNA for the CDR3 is TGTGCCAGCAGCTCGGGGAGGTCCTACAATGAGCAGTTCTTC.

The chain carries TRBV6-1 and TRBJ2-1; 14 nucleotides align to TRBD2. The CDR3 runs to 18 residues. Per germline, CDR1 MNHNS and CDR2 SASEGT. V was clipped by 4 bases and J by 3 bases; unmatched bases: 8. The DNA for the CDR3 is TGTGCCAGCAGTGCCCAGGGACTAGCGGGAGATCGCTACAATGAGCAGTTCTTC. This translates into CASSAQGLAGDRYNEQFF.

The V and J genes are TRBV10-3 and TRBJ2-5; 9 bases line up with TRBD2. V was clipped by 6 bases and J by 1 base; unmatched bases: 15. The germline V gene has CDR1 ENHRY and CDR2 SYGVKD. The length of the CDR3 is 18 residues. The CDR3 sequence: CAISEITGDSGSQETQYF. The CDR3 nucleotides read TGTGCCATCAGCGAAATAACCGGTGATAGCGGGAGCCAAGAGACCCAGTACTTC.

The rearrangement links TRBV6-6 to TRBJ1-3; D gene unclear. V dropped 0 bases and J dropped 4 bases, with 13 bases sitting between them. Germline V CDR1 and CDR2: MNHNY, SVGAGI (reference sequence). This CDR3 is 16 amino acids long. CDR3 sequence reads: CASSYSKQRSGNTIYF. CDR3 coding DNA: TGTGCCAGCAGTTACTCTAAACAGAGGTCGGGAAACACCATATATTTT.

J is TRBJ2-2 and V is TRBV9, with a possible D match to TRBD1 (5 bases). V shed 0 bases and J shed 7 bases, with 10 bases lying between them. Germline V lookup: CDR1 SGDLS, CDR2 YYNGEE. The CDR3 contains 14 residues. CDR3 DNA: TGTGCCAGCAGCGTAGCAGGGTTTAACGGGGAGCTGTTTTTT. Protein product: CASSVAGFNGELFF. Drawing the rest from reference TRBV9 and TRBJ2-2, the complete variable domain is DSGVTQTPKHLITATGQRVTLRCSPRSGDLSVYWYQQSLDQGLQFLIQYYNGEERAKGNILERFSAQQFPDLHSELNLSSLELGDSALYFCASSVAGFNGELFFGEGSRLTVL.

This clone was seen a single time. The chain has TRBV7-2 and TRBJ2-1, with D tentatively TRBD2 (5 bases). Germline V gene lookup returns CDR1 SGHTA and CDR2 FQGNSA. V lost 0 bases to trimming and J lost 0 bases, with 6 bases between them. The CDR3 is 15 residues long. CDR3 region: CASSLAGSSYNEQFF. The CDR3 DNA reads TGTGCCAGCAGCTTAGCAGGGAGCTCCTACAATGAGCAGTTCTTC.

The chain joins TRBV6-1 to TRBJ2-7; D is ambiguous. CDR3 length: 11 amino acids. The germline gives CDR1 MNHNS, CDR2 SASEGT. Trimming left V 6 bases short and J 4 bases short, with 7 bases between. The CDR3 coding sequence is TGTGCCAGCAGCCACAAGTACGAGCAGTACTTC. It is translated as CASSHKYEQYF.

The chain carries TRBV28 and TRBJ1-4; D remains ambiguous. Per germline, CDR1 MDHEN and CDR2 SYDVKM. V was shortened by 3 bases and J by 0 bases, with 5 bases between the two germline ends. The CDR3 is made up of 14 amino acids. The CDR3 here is CASSFRTTNEKLFF. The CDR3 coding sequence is TGTGCCAGCAGTTTCAGAACAACTAATGAAAAACTGTTTTTT.

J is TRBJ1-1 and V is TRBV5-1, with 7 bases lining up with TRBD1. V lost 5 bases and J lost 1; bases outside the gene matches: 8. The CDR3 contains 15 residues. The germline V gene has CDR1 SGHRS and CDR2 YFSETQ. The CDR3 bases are TGCGCCAGCAGAGTTACAGGGGCCTCGAACACTGAAGCTTTCTTT. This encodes CASRVTGASNTEAFF.

The CDR3 here is CASSQPDRGNSPLHF. CDR3 in DNA: TGCGCCAGCAGCCAACCTGACAGGGGAAATTCACCCCTCCACTTT. V usage is TRBV4-3 and J usage is TRBJ1-6, with TRBD1 matching 8 bases. The V segment lost 2 bases and the J segment 7 bases; nucleotides outside the gene matches: 4. CDR1 and CDR2 (germline): LGHNA, YSLEER. The CDR3 has 15 residues.

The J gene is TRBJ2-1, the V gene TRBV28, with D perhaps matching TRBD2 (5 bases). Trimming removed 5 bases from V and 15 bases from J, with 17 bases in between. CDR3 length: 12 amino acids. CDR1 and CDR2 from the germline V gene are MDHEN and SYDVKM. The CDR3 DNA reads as TGTGCCAGCAGTCTACGGGGATCCGGGTGGTTCTTC. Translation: CASSLRGSGWFF.

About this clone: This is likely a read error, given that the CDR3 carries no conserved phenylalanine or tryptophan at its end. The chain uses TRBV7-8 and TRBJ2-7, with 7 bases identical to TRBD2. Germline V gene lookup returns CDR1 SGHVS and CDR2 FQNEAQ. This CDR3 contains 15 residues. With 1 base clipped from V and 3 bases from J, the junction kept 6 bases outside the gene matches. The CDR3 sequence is CASSLGLGGYYEQYA. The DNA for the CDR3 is TGTGCCAGCAGCTTAGGACTGGGGGGGTACTACGAGCAGTACGCC.

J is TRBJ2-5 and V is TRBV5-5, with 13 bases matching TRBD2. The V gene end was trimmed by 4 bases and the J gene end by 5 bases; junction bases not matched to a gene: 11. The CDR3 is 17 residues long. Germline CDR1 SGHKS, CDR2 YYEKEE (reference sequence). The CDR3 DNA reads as TGTGCCAGCAGCCTCGGATCCGGGACTAGCGGGACCGAGACCCAGTACTTC. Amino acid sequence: CASSLGSGTSGTETQYF.

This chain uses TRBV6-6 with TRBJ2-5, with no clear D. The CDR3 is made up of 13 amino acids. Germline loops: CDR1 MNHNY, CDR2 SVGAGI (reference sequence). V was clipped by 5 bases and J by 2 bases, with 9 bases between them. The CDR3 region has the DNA TGTGCCAGCAGTCCACCCGAACAAGAGACCCAGTACTTC. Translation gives CASSPPEQETQYF.

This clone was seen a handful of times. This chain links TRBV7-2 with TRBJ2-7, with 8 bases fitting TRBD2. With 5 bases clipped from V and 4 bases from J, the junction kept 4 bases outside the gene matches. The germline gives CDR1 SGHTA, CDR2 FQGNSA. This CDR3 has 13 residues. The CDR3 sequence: CASSRSGKYEQYF. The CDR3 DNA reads TGTGCCAGCAGCCGTAGCGGGAAGTACGAGCAGTACTTC.

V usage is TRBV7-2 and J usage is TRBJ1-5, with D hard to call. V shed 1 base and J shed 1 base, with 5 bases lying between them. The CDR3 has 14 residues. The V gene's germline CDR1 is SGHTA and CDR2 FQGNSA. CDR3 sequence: CASSLVGSNQPQHF. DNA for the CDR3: TGTGCCAGCAGCTTAGTCGGCAGCAATCAGCCCCAGCATTTT.

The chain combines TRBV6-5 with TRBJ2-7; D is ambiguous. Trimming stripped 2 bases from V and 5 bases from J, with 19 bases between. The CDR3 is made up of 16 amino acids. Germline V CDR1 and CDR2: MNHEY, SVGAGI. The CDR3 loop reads CASSYRRTALGNEQYF. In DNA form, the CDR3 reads TGTGCCAGCAGTTACAGACGGACGGCCCTGGGTAACGAGCAGTACTTC.

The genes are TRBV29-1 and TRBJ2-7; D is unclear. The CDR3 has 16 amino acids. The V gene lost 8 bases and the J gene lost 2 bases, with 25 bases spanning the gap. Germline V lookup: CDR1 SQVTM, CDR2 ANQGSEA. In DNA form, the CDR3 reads TGCAGCATTACTTTTGGAACCCCCGGGCTCACCTACGAGCAGTACTTC. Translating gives CSITFGTPGLTYEQYF.